This T cell receptor beta chain comes out of a study of PD-1 blockade in classical Hodgkin lymphoma (dated by TCRdb to about 2020). Regarding the study in general: Nivolumab dosing was 3 mg/kg intravenously every 2 weeks, continuing until either disease progression or unacceptable toxicity. The study used CyTOF and TCR beta sequencing to define a peripheral blood immune signature of response to PD-1 blockade in classical Hodgkin lymphoma.

The germline V gene encodes CDR1 MNHEY and CDR2 SMNVEV (reference sequence). Trimming removed 5 bases from V and 3 bases from J, leaving 14 bases between the germline ends. The CDR3, from cysteine to phenylalanine, totals 14 residues. Of the read, only the CDR3 DNA is kept; its 42 bases are in frame from base 1. Remarks on this clone: Its antigen specificity is not known. Base-call qualities are not available, and no considerably larger clone is one nucleotide away.

Genomic DNA was extracted with the Qiagen DNeasy kit from unsorted PBMCs and from negatively selected CD4+ and CD8+ fractions. Amplification of TCR beta CDR3 regions was done by immunoSEQ multiplex PCR with primers that anneal to V and J segments. A synthetic immune receptor repertoire was used to minimize amplification bias, and remaining bias was computationally removed after sequencing. Regarding the original processing steps: Repertoire diversity was quantified as the Shannon entropy index using custom Python scripts. The unsorted, CD4+ and CD8+ repertoires were each analyzed separately, with the exception of combined analyses, where CD4+ and CD8+ sequences were merged in silico. Clonal expansion was defined as a frequency increase of at least 2-fold after treatment compared with C1D1, and clones undetected at baseline were assigned a pseudocount of 0.5. Singleton clones were defined as clones with 0 or 1 copy at C1D1, and non-singleton clones were defined as clones with 2 or more copies. By matching protein sequences in sorted samples from the same patient, clones expanded in unsorted samples were annotated as CD4+, CD8+ or unknown. Wilcoxon tests on paired samples were used to test changes in diversity from C1D1 to C4D1. TCRdb retrieved this table from immuneACCESS and kept in-frame rearrangements only. Not all clones are present; in checked studies, unresolved V genes account for under half, and no reason is known for the remainder. The D gene and trimming were derived from the DNA, and the V and J assignments and clone size from that table. The sample table shows approximately 21,000 clones, and roughly 71% are seen once. The top ten clones comprise roughly 21% of the sample.

The intended sense of this specimen's time point label: cycle 4 day 1 (C4D1), after 6 weeks of nivolumab. All trial patients had relapsed after autologous stem cell transplantation, with cohorts A, B and C differing in prior brentuximab vedotin exposure. The trial cohort was composed of approximately 60 patients with relapsed/refractory classical Hodgkin lymphoma, for whom complete response, partial response or progressive disease was recorded as best overall response. In the multi-cohort phase II CheckMate 205 trial, trial patients received single-agent nivolumab. An independent review committee assessed best overall response by applying the 2007 International Working Group response criteria. Trial PBMCs were collected immediately before nivolumab initiation (C1D1) and during therapy at cycle 2 day 1 and cycle 4 day 1. Peripheral blood was collected in 8 mL Vacutainer Cell Preparation Tubes, from which PBMCs were isolated by centrifugation and then cryopreserved.

Beyond this particular receptor, the publication reports: Lower diversity was observed in patients in whom nivolumab was started less than 1 year after ASCT, and these patients were excluded from later analyses so that confounding by immune reconstitution would be avoided. Among trial patients, those achieving complete response had baseline diversity similar to that of newly diagnosed patients, while diversity was significantly lower in partial responders and progressors. Baseline TCR diversity was reported as lower in newly diagnosed patients than in healthy donors, and lower still in relapsed/refractory patients. Only a single clinical trial cohort was studied, and what caused the repertoire differences, possibly disease activity or prior therapy, remained undefined. By C4D1, a significant rise was seen in CD4+ TCR diversity but not in CD8+ TCR diversity (p=0.0027 vs p=0.16), and the rise was most apparent among complete responders (p=0.02).

The TCR originated in a human donor with classical Hodgkin lymphoma. The input for sequencing was peripheral blood mononuclear cells (PBMCs), taken before the fourth cycle of nivolumab. The receptor chain draws on TRBV27 and TRBJ2-7, with the D call perhaps TRBD1 or TRBD2, as 5 bases match in each case. The bases are TGTGCCAGCAGTAACAGGCTTCGGGGCTACGAGCAGTACTTC. Protein translation: CASSNRLRGYEQYF.